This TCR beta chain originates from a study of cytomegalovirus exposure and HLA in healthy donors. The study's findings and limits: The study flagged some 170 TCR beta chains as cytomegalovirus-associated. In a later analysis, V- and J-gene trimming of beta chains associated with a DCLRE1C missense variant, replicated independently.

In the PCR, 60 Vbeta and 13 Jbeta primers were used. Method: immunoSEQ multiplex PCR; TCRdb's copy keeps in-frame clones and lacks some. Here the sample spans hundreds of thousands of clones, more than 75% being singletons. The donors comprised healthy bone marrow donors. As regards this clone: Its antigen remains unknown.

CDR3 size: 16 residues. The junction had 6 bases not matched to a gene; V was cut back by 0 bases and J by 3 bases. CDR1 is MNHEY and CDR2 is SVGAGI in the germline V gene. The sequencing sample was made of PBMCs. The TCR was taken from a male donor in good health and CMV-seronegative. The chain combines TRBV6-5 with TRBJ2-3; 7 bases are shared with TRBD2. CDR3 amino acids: CASSYSTPGGTDTQYF. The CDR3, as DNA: TGTGCCAGCAGTTACTCGACTCCGGGAGGAACAGATACGCAGTATTTT.